A selection of T cell receptor beta chains follows, all from one sample in a study of control samples from healthy donors and cancer patients. Profiling relied on immunoSEQ multiplex PCR, and the TCRdb table lists in-frame clones only, not all of them. The sample shows around 31,000 clones, around 94% of them seen only once. Sample: blood. These receptors were collected from a man in his 60s in good health. Both conserved end residues are part of each CDR3.

v_gene,j_gene,CDR3aa
TRBV7-2,TRBJ2-2,CASSLRHINTGELFF
TRBV19,TRBJ1-2,CASSIDSSGSGYGYTF
TRBV6-2/TRBV6-3,TRBJ1-1,CASSPSGSPEAFF
TRBV2,TRBJ1-3,CASSDLGYGAGNTIYF
TRBV6-5,TRBJ1-6,CASSYGLRGSPLHF
TRBV7-2,TRBJ2-1,CASSRGLAGAYNEQFF
TRBV6-5,TRBJ1-2,CASSHQGGGEGYTF
TRBV11-3,TRBJ1-1,CASSLEGGTEAFF
TRBV4-1,TRBJ2-1,CASSRQLAGGLNEQFF
TRBV28,TRBJ1-5,CASKGQVWSVNQPQHF
TRBV7-6,TRBJ2-7,CASSLEAGLGYEQYF
TRBV18,TRBJ2-7,CASSLSGGSYEQYF
TRBV4-3,TRBJ2-1,CASSLQGGQNEQFF
TRBV27,TRBJ1-2,CASSPVGQTNYGYTF
TRBV5-1,TRBJ1-1,CASTQEMNTEAFF
TRBV11-1,TRBJ1-6,CASSSGRDNSPLHF
TRBV2,TRBJ2-3,CASREPGGSADTQYF
TRBV7-2,TRBJ2-7,CASSLVSQGAYEQYF
TRBV7-9,TRBJ2-4,CASSPRTGLAKNIQYF
TRBV4-1,TRBJ1-2,CASSHLLFRAYVSYGYTF
TRBV19,TRBJ1-6,CASRTSTGDNSPLHF
TRBV2,TRBJ1-2,CASRGDREGYTF
TRBV5-5,TRBJ1-5,CASSLGVRENQPQHF
TRBV4-1,TRBJ1-1,CASSQGWGRSEAFF
TRBV5-4,TRBJ1-6,CASSPGWGDNSPLHF
TRBV7-3,TRBJ2-2,CVSSSDWTNTGELFF
TRBV6-6,TRBJ2-7,CASSSGGTFSYEQYF
TRBV12-3/TRBV12-4,TRBJ1-1,CASGWTEAFF
TRBV25-1,TRBJ2-5,CASSEYIPNQETQYF
TRBV4-3,TRBJ2-1,CASSQGDGAGDYNEQFF
TRBV14,TRBJ2-1,CASSQARGSVEQFF
TRBV6-2/TRBV6-3,TRBJ2-1,CASSGAPGTSGYNEQFF
TRBV2,TRBJ1-5,CASSTDIDQPQHF
TRBV9,TRBJ2-7,CASSRGGNRYEQYF
TRBV11-1,TRBJ2-7,CASSLTVTYEQYF
TRBV5-4,TRBJ2-3,CASSHRLAGDTDTQYF
TRBV4-3,TRBJ2-1,CASSPRGGAGYNEQFF
TRBV7-8,TRBJ1-5,CASSSPGVWKSNQPQHF
TRBV5-4,TRBJ1-2,CASSLDRNYGYTF
TRBV25-1,TRBJ1-2,CASSEGLAYGYTF
TRBV4-3,TRBJ2-1,CASSQEYSGAGTYNEQFF
TRBV6-2/TRBV6-3,TRBJ1-1,CASSARQAKNTEAFF
TRBV3-1/TRBV3-2,TRBJ2-7,CASSHVAGSSYEQYF
TRBV18,TRBJ2-7,CASSPPVPGGLEQYF
TRBV7-6,TRBJ2-3,CASSSVLLAGIPDTQYF
TRBV10-3,TRBJ1-4,CAIRGQGGPNEKLFF
TRBV9,TRBJ1-5,CARKYGTGRNQPQHF
TRBV2,TRBJ1-1,CASSRGRTEAFF
TRBV21-1,TRBJ1-5,CASSKGGQGNCNQPQHF
TRBV28,TRBJ1-2,CASSFPGRTAIAGYTF
TRBV5-4,TRBJ1-3,CASSPSRDRGRSSGNTIYF
TRBV14,TRBJ1-2,CASSQGLDRGLYGYTF
TRBV15,TRBJ1-4,CATSRGGSNEKLFF
TRBV6-2/TRBV6-3,TRBJ1-5,CASSFIMGGSQPQHF
TRBV3-1/TRBV3-2,TRBJ2-1,CASSQETPGLAGAYNEQFF